This section outlines one TCR beta chain sequence together with its context. The entry originates in a study of patients and donors after allogeneic stem cell transplantation. Unmatched junction bases numbered 8, after V lost 1 base and J lost 6 bases. Germline CDR1 reads LNHNV; CDR2 reads YYDKDF (reference sequence). The CDR3 covers 17 residues. MiXCR, applied by TCRdb to the RT-PCR reads, yields one record per CDR3 protein. The data show about 960,000 distinct CDR3 sequences, approximately 19% seen once. The chain uses TRBV15 and TRBJ1-4, with 10 nucleotides matching TRBD1. The clonotype comes from a human donor who was either an allogeneic HSCT recipient or a stem cell or donor lymphocyte infusion donor (not recorded which). It is not recorded whose cells these are; they may come from a transplant donor. Sequencing used blood, either unsorted or a sorted T cell fraction (not recorded which). Here the CDR3 reads CATSRGLGTGAYEKLFF. The CDR3 nucleotides are TGTGCCACCAGCAGAGGCCTCGGGACAGGGGCCTATGAAAAACTGTTTTTT.